This T cell receptor beta chain was sequenced during a study of CD8 T cells in ankylosing spondylitis. MiXCR, applied by TCRdb to the 5' RACE reads, yields one record per CDR3 protein. The sample contains approximately 200,000 distinct CDR3 sequences, 9.5% to 15% of which appear only once. Regarding the study as a whole: Blood from ankylosing spondylitis patients appeared to carry a characteristic roughly eight-variant TCR beta motif.

CDR1 and CDR2 from the germline V gene are SGHAT and FQNNGV. The CDR3 spans 12 residues. With 4 bases removed from V and 9 bases from J, the gap between germline ends came to 10 bases. This clonotype has more than one count but fewer than ten. What it recognizes is unknown. This clonotype originated in a male donor with ankylosing spondylitis or in good health (not recorded which). The J gene is TRBJ2-1, the V gene TRBV11-2, with D hard to call. Sequenced material: blood, either unsorted or a sorted T cell fraction (not recorded which). DNA of the CDR3: TGTGCCAGCAGCTACAGCACCGGTGAGCAGTTCTTC. It is translated as CASSYSTGEQFF.